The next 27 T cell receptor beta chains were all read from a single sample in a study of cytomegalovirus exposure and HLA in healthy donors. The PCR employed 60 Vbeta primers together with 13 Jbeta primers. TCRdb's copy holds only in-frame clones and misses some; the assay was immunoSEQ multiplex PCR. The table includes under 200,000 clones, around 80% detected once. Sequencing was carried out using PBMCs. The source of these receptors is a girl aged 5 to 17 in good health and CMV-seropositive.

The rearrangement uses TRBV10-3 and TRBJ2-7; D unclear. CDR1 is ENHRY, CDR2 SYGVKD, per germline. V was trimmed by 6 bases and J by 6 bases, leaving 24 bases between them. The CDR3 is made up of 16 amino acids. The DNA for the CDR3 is TGTGCCATCAGAGAAAAAACCGGGTCGACCTACCTCGAGCAGTACTTC. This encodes CAIREKTGSTYLEQYF.

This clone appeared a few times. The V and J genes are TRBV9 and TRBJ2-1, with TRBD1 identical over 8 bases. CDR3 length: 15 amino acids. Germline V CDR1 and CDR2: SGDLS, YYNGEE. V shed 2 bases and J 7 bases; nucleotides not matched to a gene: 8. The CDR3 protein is CASSVADREVNEQFF. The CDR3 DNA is TGTGCCAGCAGCGTTGCGGACAGGGAGGTTAATGAGCAGTTCTTC.

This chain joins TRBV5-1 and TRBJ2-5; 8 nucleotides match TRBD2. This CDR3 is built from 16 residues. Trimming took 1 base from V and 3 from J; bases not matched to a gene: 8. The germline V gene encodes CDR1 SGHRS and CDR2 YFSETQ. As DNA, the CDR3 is TGCGCCAGCAGCTTGTGGGGCGGAGCGGGGGAAGAGACCCAGTACTTC. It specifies CASSLWGGAGEETQYF.

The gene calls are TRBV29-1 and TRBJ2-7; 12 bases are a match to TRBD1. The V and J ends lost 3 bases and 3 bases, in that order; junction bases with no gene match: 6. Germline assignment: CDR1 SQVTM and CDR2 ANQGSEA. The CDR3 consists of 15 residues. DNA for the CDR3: TGCAGCGTTGAGGGACAGGGGGCCAAGCACTACGAGCAGTACTTC. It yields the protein CSVEGQGAKHYEQYF.

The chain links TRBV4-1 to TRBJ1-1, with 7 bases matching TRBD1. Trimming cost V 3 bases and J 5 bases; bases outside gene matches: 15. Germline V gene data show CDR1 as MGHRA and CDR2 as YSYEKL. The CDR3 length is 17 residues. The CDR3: CASSHRTGGTAITEAFF. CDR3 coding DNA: TGCGCCAGCAGCCACCGGACAGGCGGAACAGCGATAACTGAAGCTTTCTTT.

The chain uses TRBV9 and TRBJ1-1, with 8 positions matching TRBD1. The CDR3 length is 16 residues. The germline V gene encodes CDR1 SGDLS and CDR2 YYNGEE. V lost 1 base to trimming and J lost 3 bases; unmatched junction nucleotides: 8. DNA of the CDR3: TGTGCCAGCAGCGTATCAATACGGGGACAGGACACTGAAGCTTTCTTT. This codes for CASSVSIRGQDTEAFF. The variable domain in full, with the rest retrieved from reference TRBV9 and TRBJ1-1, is DSGVTQTPKHLITATGQRVTLRCSPRSGDLSVYWYQQSLDQGLQFLIQYYNGEERAKGNILERFSAQQFPDLHSELNLSSLELGDSALYFCASSVSIRGQDTEAFFGQGTRLTVV.

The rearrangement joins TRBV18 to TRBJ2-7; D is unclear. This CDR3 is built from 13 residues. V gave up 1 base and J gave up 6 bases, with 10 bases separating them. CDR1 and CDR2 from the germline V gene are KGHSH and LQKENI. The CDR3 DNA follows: TGTGCCAGCTCACCACGGGCCTTGCCCGAGCAGTACTTC. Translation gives CASSPRALPEQYF.

The CDR3 spells CASSGPGESVQYF. Written as DNA, the CDR3 is TGTGCCAGCAGTGGCCCGGGGGAGTCGGTTCAGTACTTC. The rearrangement joins TRBV6-1 to TRBJ2-4, with D possibly TRBD2 on 6 matching bases. From germline, CDR1 is MNHNS and CDR2 SASEGT. V was pared by 4 bases and J by 11 bases, with 15 bases between. The CDR3 is 13 amino acids.

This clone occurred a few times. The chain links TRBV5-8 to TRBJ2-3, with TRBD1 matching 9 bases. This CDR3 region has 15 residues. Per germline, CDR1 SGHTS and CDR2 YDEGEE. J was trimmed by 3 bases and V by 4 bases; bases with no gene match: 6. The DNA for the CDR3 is TGTGCCAGCAGCCCCGGGACAGGGTGGACAGATACGCAGTATTTT. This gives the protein CASSPGTGWTDTQYF.

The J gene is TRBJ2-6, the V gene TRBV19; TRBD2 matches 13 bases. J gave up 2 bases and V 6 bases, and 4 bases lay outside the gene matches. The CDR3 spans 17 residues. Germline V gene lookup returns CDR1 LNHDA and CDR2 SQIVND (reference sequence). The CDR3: CASRRTSGSTGANVLTF. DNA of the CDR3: TGTGCCAGTAGGAGGACTAGCGGGAGTACTGGGGCCAACGTCCTGACTTTC. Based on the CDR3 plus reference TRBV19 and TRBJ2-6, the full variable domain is DGGITQSPKYLFRKEGQNVTLSCEQNLNHDAMYWYRQDPGQGLRLIYYSQIVNDFQKGDIAEGYSVSREKKESFPLTVTSAQKNPTAFYLCASRRTSGSTGANVLTFGAGSRLTVL.

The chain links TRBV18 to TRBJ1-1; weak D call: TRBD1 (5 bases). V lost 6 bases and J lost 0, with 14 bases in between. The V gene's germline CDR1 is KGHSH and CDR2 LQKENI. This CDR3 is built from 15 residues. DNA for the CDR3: TGTGCCAGCTCCGCTGGTGGGGGGTTGAACACTGAAGCTTTCTTT. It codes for CASSAGGGLNTEAFF.

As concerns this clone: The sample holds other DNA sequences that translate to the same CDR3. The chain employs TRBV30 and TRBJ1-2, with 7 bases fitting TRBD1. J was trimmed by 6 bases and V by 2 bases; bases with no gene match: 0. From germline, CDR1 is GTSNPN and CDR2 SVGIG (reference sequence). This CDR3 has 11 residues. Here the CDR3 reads CAWSTGDGYTF. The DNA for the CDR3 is TGTGCCTGGAGTACAGGGGATGGCTACACCTTC.

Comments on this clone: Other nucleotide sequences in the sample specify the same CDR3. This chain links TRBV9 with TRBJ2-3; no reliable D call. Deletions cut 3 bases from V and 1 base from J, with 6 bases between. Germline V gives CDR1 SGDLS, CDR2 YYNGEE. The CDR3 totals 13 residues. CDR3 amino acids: CASSAQGTDTQYF. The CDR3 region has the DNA TGTGCCAGCAGCGCCCAGGGCACAGATACGCAGTATTTT.

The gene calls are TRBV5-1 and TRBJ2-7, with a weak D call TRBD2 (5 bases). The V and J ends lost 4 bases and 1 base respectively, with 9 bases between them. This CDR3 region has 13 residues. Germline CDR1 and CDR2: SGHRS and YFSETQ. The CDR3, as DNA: TGCGCCAGCAGCCCCGGGATATCCTACGAGCAGTACTTC. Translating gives CASSPGISYEQYF. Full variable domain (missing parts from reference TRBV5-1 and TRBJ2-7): KAGVTQTPRYLIKTRGQQVTLSCSPISGHRSVSWYQQTPGQGLQFLFEYFSETQRNKGNFPGRFSGRQFSNSRSEMNVSTLELGDSALYLCASSPGISYEQYFGPGTRLTVT.

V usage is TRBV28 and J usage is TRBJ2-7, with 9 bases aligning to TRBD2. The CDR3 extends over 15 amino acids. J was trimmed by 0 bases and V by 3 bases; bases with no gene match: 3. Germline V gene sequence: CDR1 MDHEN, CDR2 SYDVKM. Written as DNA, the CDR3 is TGTGCCAGCAGTTTCTCTAGCGGGACCTCCTACGAGCAGTACTTC. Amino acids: CASSFSSGTSYEQYF.

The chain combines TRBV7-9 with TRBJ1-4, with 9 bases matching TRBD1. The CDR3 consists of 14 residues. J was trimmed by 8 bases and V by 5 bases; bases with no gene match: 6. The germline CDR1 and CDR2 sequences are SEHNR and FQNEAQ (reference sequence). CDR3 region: CASSMGQGREKLFF. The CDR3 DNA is TGTGCCAGCAGCATGGGACAGGGTAGGGAAAAACTGTTTTTT.

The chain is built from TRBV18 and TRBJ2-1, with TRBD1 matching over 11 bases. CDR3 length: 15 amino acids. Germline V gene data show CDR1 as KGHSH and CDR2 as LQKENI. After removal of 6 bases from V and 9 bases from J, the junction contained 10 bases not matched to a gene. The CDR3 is CASSPGQGDLAEQFF. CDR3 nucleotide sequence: TGTGCCAGCTCCCCGGGACAGGGGGATCTGGCTGAGCAGTTCTTC.

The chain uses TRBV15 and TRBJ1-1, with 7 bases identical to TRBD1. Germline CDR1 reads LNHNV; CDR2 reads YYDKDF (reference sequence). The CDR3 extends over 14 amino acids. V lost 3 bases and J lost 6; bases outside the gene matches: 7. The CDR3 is CATSRTGWVSEAFF. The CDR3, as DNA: TGTGCCACCAGCAGGACAGGGTGGGTTTCTGAAGCTTTCTTT.

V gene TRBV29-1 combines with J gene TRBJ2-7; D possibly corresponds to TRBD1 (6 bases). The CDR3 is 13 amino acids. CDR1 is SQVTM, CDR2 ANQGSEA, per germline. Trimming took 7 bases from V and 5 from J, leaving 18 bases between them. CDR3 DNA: TGCAGCGGCCGGACAGCGGCTACTAACGAGCAGTACTTC. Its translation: CSGRTAATNEQYF.

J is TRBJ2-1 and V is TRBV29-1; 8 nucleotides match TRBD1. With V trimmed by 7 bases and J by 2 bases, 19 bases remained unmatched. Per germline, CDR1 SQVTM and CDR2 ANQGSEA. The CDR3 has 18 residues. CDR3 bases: TGCAGCGCTATTTTTGATTTCGTGCCAGGGGGCGCCTACAATGAGCAGTTCTTC. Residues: CSAIFDFVPGGAYNEQFF.

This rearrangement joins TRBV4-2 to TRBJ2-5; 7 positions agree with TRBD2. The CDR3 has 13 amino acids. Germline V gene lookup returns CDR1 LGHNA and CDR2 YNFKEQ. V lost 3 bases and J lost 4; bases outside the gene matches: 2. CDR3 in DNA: TGTGCCAGCAGCCAGGCGGGAGCAGAGACCCAGTACTTC. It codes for CASSQAGAETQYF.

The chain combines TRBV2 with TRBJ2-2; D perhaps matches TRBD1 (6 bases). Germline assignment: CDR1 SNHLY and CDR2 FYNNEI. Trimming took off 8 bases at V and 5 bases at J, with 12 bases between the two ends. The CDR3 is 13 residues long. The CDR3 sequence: CASAQGETGELFF. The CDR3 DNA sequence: TGTGCCAGCGCACAGGGAGAGACCGGGGAGCTGTTTTTT.

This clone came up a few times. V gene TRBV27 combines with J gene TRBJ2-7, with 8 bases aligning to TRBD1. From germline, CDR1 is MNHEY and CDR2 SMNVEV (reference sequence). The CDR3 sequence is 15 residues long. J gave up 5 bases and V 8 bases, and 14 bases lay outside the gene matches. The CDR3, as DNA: TGTGCCAGCGGATACTACCGGGACAGGTCCCACGAGCAGTACTTC. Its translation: CASGYYRDRSHEQYF.

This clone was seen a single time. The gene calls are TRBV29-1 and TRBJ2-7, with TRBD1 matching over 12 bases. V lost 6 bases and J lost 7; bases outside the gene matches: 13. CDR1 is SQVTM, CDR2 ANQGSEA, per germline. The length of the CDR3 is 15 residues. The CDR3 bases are TGCAGCGTAACCATGAGGGGACAGGGGGCGCGAGAGCAGTACTTC. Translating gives CSVTMRGQGAREQYF.

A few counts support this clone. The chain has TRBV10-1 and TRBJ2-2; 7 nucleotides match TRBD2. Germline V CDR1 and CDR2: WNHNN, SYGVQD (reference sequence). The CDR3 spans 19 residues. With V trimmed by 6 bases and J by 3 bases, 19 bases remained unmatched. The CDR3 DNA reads TGCGCCAGCAGGGACCCCCCTCGCGGGGAGGGCCGTTACACCGGGGAGCTGTTTTTT. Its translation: CASRDPPRGEGRYTGELFF.

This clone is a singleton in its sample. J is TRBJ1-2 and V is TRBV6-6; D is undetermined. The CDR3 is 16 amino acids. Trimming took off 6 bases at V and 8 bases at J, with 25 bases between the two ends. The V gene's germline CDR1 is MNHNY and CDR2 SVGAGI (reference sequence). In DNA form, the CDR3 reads TGTGCCAGCAGCCCCCAAGCGAATCCTCTCTGGGAGGGCTACACCTTC. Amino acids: CASSPQANPLWEGYTF.

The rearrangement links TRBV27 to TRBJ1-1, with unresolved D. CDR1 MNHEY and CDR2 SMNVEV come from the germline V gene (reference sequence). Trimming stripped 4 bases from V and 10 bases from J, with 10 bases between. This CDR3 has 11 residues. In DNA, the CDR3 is TGTGCCAGCAGTTCCCTATCGGTAGCTTTCTTT. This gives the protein CASSSLSVAFF.